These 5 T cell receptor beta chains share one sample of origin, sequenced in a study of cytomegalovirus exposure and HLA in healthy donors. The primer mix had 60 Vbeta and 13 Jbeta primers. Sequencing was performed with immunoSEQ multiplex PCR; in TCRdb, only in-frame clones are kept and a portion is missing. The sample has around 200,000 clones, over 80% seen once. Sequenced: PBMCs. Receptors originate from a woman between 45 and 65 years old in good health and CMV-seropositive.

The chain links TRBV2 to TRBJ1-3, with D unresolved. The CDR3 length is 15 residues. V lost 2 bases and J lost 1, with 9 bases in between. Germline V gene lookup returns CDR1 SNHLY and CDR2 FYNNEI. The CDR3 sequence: CASSEQTLSGNTIYF. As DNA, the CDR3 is TGTGCCAGCAGTGAACAGACACTTTCTGGAAACACCATATATTTT.

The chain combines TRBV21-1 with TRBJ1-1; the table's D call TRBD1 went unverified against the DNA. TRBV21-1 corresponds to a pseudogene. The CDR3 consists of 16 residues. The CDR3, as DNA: TGTGCCAGCAGCAAAGCGTGGGACAGGACGATAACTGAAGCTTTCTTT. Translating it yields CASSKAWDRTITEAFF.

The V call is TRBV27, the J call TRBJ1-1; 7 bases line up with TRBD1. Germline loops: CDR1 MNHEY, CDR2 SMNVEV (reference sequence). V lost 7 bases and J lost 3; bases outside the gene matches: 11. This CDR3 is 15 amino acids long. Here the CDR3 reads CASNRGRDTDTEAFF. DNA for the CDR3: TGTGCCAGCAACAGGGGCCGGGACACAGACACTGAAGCTTTCTTT.

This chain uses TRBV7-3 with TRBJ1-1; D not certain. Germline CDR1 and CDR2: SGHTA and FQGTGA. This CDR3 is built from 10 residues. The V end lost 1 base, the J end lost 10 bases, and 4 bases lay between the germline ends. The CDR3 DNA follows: TGTGCCAGCAGCTTAATTAGAGCTTTCTTT. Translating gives CASSLIRAFF.

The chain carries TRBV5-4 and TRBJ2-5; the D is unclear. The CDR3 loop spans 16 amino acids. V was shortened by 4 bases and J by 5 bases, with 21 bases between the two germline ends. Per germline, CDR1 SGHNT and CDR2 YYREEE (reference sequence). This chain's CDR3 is CASSPTLGSSVETQYF. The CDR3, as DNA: TGTGCCAGCAGCCCCACCTTAGGCTCTAGTGTGGAGACCCAGTACTTC.